The source of this T cell receptor (beta chain) is a study of T cell responses to AZD1222 COVID-19 vaccine. Study-level information: Samples with a second dose at about 4 or about 12 weeks were pooled together. Broader study findings: Receipt of two AZD1222 doses was followed by a rise in Spike-specific TCR breadth and depth. After the peak T cell response, and only then, were repertoires sampled.

Turning to this clone: Its cognate antigen is unknown.

CDR1 MDHEN and CDR2 SYDVKM come from the germline V gene. The CDR3 is 15 residues long. V gave up 8 bases and J gave up 5 bases, with 19 bases separating them. Libraries were prepared by immunoSEQ multiplex PCR; TCRdb keeps only in-frame clonotypes and omits some of them. The sample records roughly 200,000 clones, almost 90% being singletons. This sequence joins TRBV28 and TRBJ1-3; maybe TRBD1 (6 bases). This clonotype originated in an adult in good health. The sample here was peripheral blood, taken on day 0 of AZD1222 vaccination. This CDR3 reads CASPGSRGMRNTIYF. CDR3 coding DNA: TGTGCCAGCCCCGGTTCCAGGGGAATGCGAAACACCATATATTTT. Full variable domain (outside the CDR3, taken from reference TRBV28 and TRBJ1-3): DVKVTQSSRYLVKRTGEKVFLECVQDMDHENMFWYRQDPGLGLRLIYFSYDVKMKEKGDIPEGYSVSREKKERFSLILESASTNQTSMYLCASPGSRGMRNTIYFGEGSWLTVV.